This TCR beta chain was obtained from a study of CD8+ T cells in alopecia areata. The wider study: Patients took tofacitinib for 6 to 18 months, followed by 6 drug-free months.

A note on this clone: No antigen is known for it.

It was from PBMCs that CD4+ and CD8+ T cells were sorted. The sequencing template was cDNA reverse transcribed from extracted RNA. TCRdb's copy holds only in-frame clones and misses some; the assay was immunoSEQ multiplex PCR. Of a few hundred thousand clones listed, 65% to 70% are singletons. The V and J ends lost 0 bases and 2 bases respectively, with 11 bases between them. CDR1 is GTSNPN, CDR2 SVGIG, per germline (reference sequence). The CDR3 length is 15 residues. Study-level results: In lesional scalp, particularly from alopecia totalis/universalis, clonality was higher than in normal scalp.

The TCR sequence derives from a human donor with alopecia areata. This chain links TRBV30 with TRBJ1-5; possibly TRBD1 for D (5 bases). The source material was CD4+ T cells sorted from blood, sampled at week 0. In nucleotides, the CDR3 is TGTGCCTGGAGTGTACGAGGGGTGGGCAATCAGCCCCAGCATTTT. Translating gives CAWSVRGVGNQPQHF.